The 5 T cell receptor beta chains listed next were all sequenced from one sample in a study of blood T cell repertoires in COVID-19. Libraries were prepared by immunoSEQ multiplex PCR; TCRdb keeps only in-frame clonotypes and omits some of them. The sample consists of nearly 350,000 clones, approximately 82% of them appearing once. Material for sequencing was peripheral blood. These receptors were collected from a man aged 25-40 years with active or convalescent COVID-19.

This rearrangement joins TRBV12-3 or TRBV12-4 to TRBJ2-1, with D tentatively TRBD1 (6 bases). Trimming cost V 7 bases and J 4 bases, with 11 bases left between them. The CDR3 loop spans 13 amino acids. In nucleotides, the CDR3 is TGTGCCAGCACTAGGGACACTTACAATGAGCAGTTCTTC. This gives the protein CASTRDTYNEQFF.

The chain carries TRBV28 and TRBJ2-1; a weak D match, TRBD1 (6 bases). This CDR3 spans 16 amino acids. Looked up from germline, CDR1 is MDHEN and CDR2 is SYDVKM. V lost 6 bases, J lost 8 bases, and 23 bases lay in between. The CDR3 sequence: CASSPYRRTALYEQFF. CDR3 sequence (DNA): TGTGCCAGCAGCCCCTATAGGCGGACAGCCCTATATGAGCAGTTCTTC.

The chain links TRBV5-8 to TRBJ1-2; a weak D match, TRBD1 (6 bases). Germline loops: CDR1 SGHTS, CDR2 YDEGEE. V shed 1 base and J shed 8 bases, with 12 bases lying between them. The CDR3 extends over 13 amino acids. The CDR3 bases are TGTGCCAGCAGCTTGCGGGGGGCTCGCGGCTACACCTTC. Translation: CASSLRGARGYTF.

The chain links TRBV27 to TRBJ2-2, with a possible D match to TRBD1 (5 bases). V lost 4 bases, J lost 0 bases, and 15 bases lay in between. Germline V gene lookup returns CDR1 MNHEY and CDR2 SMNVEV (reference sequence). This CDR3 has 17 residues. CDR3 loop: CASSSPSDNTNTGELFF. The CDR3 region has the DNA TGTGCCAGCAGTTCCCCGTCGGACAACACGAACACCGGGGAGCTGTTTTTT.

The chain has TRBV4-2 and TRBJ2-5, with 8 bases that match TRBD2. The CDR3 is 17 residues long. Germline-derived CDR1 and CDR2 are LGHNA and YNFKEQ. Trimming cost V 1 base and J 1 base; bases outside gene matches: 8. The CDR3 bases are TGTGCCAGCAGCCAAGTGGGAAGCGGGGGTTTCCAAGAGACCCAGTACTTC. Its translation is CASSQVGSGGFQETQYF.